A single sample gave rise to the 27 T cell receptor beta chains below, sequenced in a study of OX40 agonist ivuxolimab in advanced cancers. Using immunoSEQ multiplex PCR, the repertoire was profiled, and TCRdb retains in-frame clones only, with some absent. The data contain 85,000 to 100,000 clones, 85% of them singletons. Sequencing was performed on CD4+ or CD8+ T cells sorted from blood, taken in a trial of the OX40 agonist ivuxolimab. All receptors derive from an adult with an advanced solid tumor such as melanoma, head and neck, liver or kidney cancer.

This chain uses TRBV5-6 with TRBJ2-2; 8 bases align to TRBD2. The CDR3 is 15 amino acids. Germline lookup yields CDR1 SGHDT and CDR2 YYEEEE. V was clipped by 0 bases and J by 4 bases; unmatched bases: 2. CDR3 sequence: CASSLVSGSTGELFF. CDR3 DNA: TGTGCCAGCAGCTTGGTAAGCGGGAGCACCGGGGAGCTGTTTTTT.

This chain links TRBV4-1 with TRBJ2-7, with 12 positions matching TRBD2. Germline CDR1 reads MGHRA; CDR2 reads YSYEKL. The CDR3 runs 14 residues. Germline trimming cut 2 bases from V and 12 bases from J; bases unmatched to any gene: 8. The CDR3 loop reads CASSQLAGGADMYV. Written as DNA, the CDR3 is TGCGCCAGCAGCCAACTAGCGGGGGGGGCAGATATGTACGTC.

The chain combines TRBV5-4 with TRBJ2-5; D gene uncertain. This CDR3 contains 15 residues. The germline V gene has CDR1 SGHNT and CDR2 YYREEE (reference sequence). V was clipped by 0 bases and J by 5 bases, with 14 bases between them. The CDR3: CASSLDPAPWETQYF. CDR3 nucleotide sequence: TGTGCCAGCAGCTTGGACCCGGCACCGTGGGAGACCCAGTACTTC.

The rearrangement links TRBV5-1 to TRBJ2-1; TRBD1 aligns across 8 bases. The V gene end was trimmed by 0 bases and the J gene end by 6 bases; junction bases not matched to a gene: 8. The CDR3 extends over 16 amino acids. CDR1 SGHRS and CDR2 YFSETQ come from the germline V gene. This chain's CDR3 is CASSLDPGGLTNEQFF. In DNA, the CDR3 is TGCGCCAGCAGCTTGGACCCAGGGGGCCTAACCAATGAGCAGTTCTTC. The complete variable domain, with remaining parts taken from reference TRBV5-1 and TRBJ2-1, reads KAGVTQTPRYLIKTRGQQVTLSCSPISGHRSVSWYQQTPGQGLQFLFEYFSETQRNKGNFPGRFSGRQFSNSRSEMNVSTLELGDSALYLCASSLDPGGLTNEQFFGPGTRLTVL.

This chain uses TRBV27 with TRBJ2-1, with 8 bases identical to TRBD1. The V segment lost 3 bases and the J segment 2 bases; nucleotides outside the gene matches: 12. The CDR3 has 18 residues. Germline V gene sequence: CDR1 MNHEY, CDR2 SMNVEV (reference sequence). This chain's CDR3 is CASSFIFRGTGTYNEQFF. CDR3 nucleotide sequence: TGTGCCAGCAGTTTCATATTTAGGGGGACAGGCACCTACAATGAGCAGTTCTTC.

The chain has TRBV6-1 and TRBJ2-7; a possible D gene is TRBD2 (6 bases). Germline lookup yields CDR1 MNHNS and CDR2 SASEGT. The CDR3 has 15 residues. The V and J ends lost 4 bases and 3 bases respectively, with 16 bases between them. The CDR3 spells CASSVEGQSVYEQYF. Here the CDR3 DNA reads TGTGCCAGCAGTGTGGAGGGGCAGTCGGTCTACGAGCAGTACTTC.

The J gene is TRBJ2-7, the V gene TRBV4-1; D uncertain. CDR3 size: 12 residues. Trimming took off 0 bases at V and 7 bases at J, with 7 bases between the two ends. Germline V gene lookup returns CDR1 MGHRA and CDR2 YSYEKL. Here the CDR3 reads CASSQDLVEQYF. In DNA form, the CDR3 reads TGCGCCAGCAGCCAAGACCTTGTTGAGCAGTACTTC.

The V gene is TRBV20-1, the J gene TRBJ2-7, with D possibly matching TRBD2 (5 bases). This CDR3 has 11 amino acids. Between the trimmed V and J ends, which lost 3 bases and 5 bases, there was a span of 8 bases. Germline V gene data show CDR1 as DFQATT and CDR2 as SNEGSKA (reference sequence). CDR3 in amino acids: CSASRRDEQYF. For the CDR3, the DNA is TGCAGTGCTAGTAGGCGGGACGAGCAGTACTTC.

This chain joins TRBV5-4 and TRBJ2-4; tentative D call: TRBD1 (5 bases). CDR1 and CDR2 (germline): SGHNT, YYREEE (reference sequence). The CDR3 length is 16 residues. Trimming removed 0 bases at V and 0 bases at J, with 10 bases between. The CDR3 loop reads CASSLEGSQAKNIQYF. CDR3 nucleotides: TGTGCCAGCAGCTTGGAGGGGTCGCAAGCCAAAAACATTCAGTACTTC.

This sequence joins TRBV4-3 and TRBJ2-2; D might be TRBD1 (5 bases). This CDR3 contains 17 residues. In germline, CDR1 is LGHNA, CDR2 YSLEER. Between the trimmed V and J ends, which lost 0 bases and 6 bases, there was a span of 17 bases. CDR3 nucleotide sequence: TGCGCCAGCAGCCAAGAGGGGCTCTGGGATCGGGCCGGGGAGCTGTTTTTT. Translating it yields CASSQEGLWDRAGELFF.

This rearrangement joins TRBV9 to TRBJ2-3, with TRBD2 matching over 14 bases. The CDR3 is 16 amino acids. Trimming cost V 2 bases and J 5 bases; bases outside gene matches: 4. Germline CDR1 SGDLS, CDR2 YYNGEE. The CDR3 spells CASSVGLAGEGDTQYF. DNA for the CDR3: TGTGCCAGCAGCGTGGGACTAGCGGGAGAGGGAGATACGCAGTATTTT.

The gene calls are TRBV28 and TRBJ2-5; D is possibly TRBD2 (6 bases). The CDR3 runs 14 residues. Germline values: CDR1 MDHEN, CDR2 SYDVKM. With 3 bases removed from V and 9 bases from J, the gap between germline ends came to 17 bases. The DNA for the CDR3 is TGTGCCAGCAGTTTCGGGCTGTCGGGAGTGGCCCAGTACTTC. It specifies CASSFGLSGVAQYF.

This clone was seen once. The rearrangement uses TRBV7-2 and TRBJ2-7; 8 nucleotides agree with TRBD1. The CDR3 contains 14 residues. J lost 1 base, V lost 2 bases, and 1 base had no gene match. Germline V gene data show CDR1 as SGHTA and CDR2 as FQGNSA. The CDR3 DNA follows: TGTGCCAGCAGCTTATGGACAGGGTCCTACGAGCAGTACGTC. It encodes CASSLWTGSYEQYV.

The V gene is TRBV28, the J gene TRBJ1-5; D ambiguous. CDR3 length: 19 amino acids. Germline-derived CDR1 and CDR2 are MDHEN and SYDVKM. Between the trimmed V and J ends, which lost 6 bases and 0 bases, there was a span of 24 bases. CDR3 amino acids: CASRHQSGPFQSSNQPQHF. The CDR3 bases are TGTGCCAGCAGGCACCAGAGTGGACCTTTCCAGAGTAGCAATCAGCCCCAGCATTTT.

This clone was detected only a few times. This chain joins TRBV27 and TRBJ1-1, with D perhaps matching TRBD1 (5 bases). The V gene lost 0 bases and the J gene lost 2 bases, with 10 bases spanning the gap. The CDR3 sequence is 15 residues long. Germline V lookup: CDR1 MNHEY, CDR2 SMNVEV (reference sequence). The CDR3 sequence: CASSLSLRENTEAFF. In DNA form, the CDR3 reads TGTGCCAGCAGTTTATCTCTCAGGGAAAACACTGAAGCTTTCTTT.

The rearrangement uses TRBV5-4 and TRBJ2-1; D is uncertain. V lost 0 bases and J lost 11, with 9 bases in between. Germline values: CDR1 SGHNT, CDR2 YYREEE (reference sequence). The CDR3 runs to 12 residues. This CDR3 is CASSLGTLQQFF. CDR3 bases: TGTGCCAGCAGCTTGGGGACCCTACAGCAGTTCTTC.

J is TRBJ1-2 and V is TRBV7-3; D perhaps matches TRBD1 (6 bases). Germline CDR1 is SGHTA and CDR2 is FQGTGA. The V end was cut by 1 base, the J end by 7 bases, with 10 bases between. The CDR3 totals 13 residues. Written as DNA, the CDR3 is TGTGCCAGCAGCTTAATAGGGGGTAGTGGCTACACCTTC. Translation: CASSLIGGSGYTF.

The chain combines TRBV5-4 with TRBJ1-1; D uncertain. Germline loops: CDR1 SGHNT, CDR2 YYREEE (reference sequence). The CDR3 is 12 residues long. V gave up 4 bases and J gave up 6 bases, with 10 bases separating them. In nucleotides, the CDR3 is TGTGCCAGCAGCCCTAGGGATGCTGAAGCTTTCTTT. Amino acid sequence: CASSPRDAEAFF.

This clone appeared a single time. The rearrangement links TRBV9 to TRBJ1-3; D might be TRBD1 (5 bases). Trimming took 3 bases from V and 2 from J, leaving 15 bases between them. The CDR3 is made up of 16 amino acids. The germline V gene has CDR1 SGDLS and CDR2 YYNGEE. Here the CDR3 reads CASSGGTPFPGNTIYF. The CDR3 region has the DNA TGTGCCAGCAGCGGCGGGACTCCGTTCCCTGGAAACACCATATATTTT.

The chain employs TRBV18 and TRBJ1-5, with TRBD1 matching over 7 bases. The CDR3 is 16 residues long. Germline CDR1 reads KGHSH; CDR2 reads LQKENI. With V trimmed by 3 bases and J by 2 bases, 7 bases remained unmatched. In DNA form, the CDR3 reads TGTGCCAGCTCACCGGCGCGGACAGGAGGCAATCAGCCCCAGCATTTT. Its translation is CASSPARTGGNQPQHF.

This clone was seen more than once but under ten times. The chain has TRBV28 and TRBJ1-5; D is uncertain. The germline V and J ends were trimmed by 7 bases and 2 bases, with 9 bases remaining between them. This CDR3 has 13 amino acids. Germline lookup yields CDR1 MDHEN and CDR2 SYDVKM. The CDR3 DNA reads as TGTGCCAGCAACCGGGTTGGCAATCAGCCCCAGCATTTT. Translation gives CASNRVGNQPQHF. The whole variable domain, remainder taken from reference TRBV28 and TRBJ1-5, is DVKVTQSSRYLVKRTGEKVFLECVQDMDHENMFWYRQDPGLGLRLIYFSYDVKMKEKGDIPEGYSVSREKKERFSLILESASTNQTSMYLCASNRVGNQPQHFGDGTRLSIL.

This clone was seen a handful of times. The chain couples TRBV7-2 to TRBJ2-7; D may correspond to TRBD1 or TRBD2 (5 bases each). V shed 3 bases and J shed 0 bases, with 9 bases lying between them. The germline gives CDR1 SGHTA, CDR2 FQGNSA. The CDR3 sequence is 14 residues long. CDR3 in amino acids: CASSFEGTSYEQYF. The CDR3 bases are TGTGCCAGCAGCTTTGAGGGGACCTCCTACGAGCAGTACTTC.

The V gene is TRBV28, the J gene TRBJ1-3; a possible D gene is TRBD1 (5 bases). Germline V lookup: CDR1 MDHEN, CDR2 SYDVKM. The CDR3 has 15 residues. Deletions cut 5 bases from V and 0 bases from J, with 11 bases between. DNA of the CDR3: TGTGCCAGCAGTAAGGGGCAGGTCTCTGGAAACACCATATATTTT. Amino acids: CASSKGQVSGNTIYF.

The chain links TRBV6-4 to TRBJ2-3, with 8 bases that match TRBD2. J was trimmed by 3 bases and V by 3 bases; bases with no gene match: 11. This CDR3 has 17 residues. The germline CDR1 and CDR2 sequences are MRHNA and SNTAGT. The DNA for the CDR3 is TGTGCCAGCAGTGATTCGGACAGCGGGAGCGATACAGATACGCAGTATTTT. Its protein is CASSDSDSGSDTDTQYF.

DNA for the CDR3: TGCGCCAGCAGCTTCGGTAGCGGACCCTACGAGCAGTACGTC. Translation: CASSFGSGPYEQYV. The rearrangement joins TRBV5-1 to TRBJ2-7, with D maybe TRBD2 (6 bases). Germline lookup yields CDR1 SGHRS and CDR2 YFSETQ. V was cut by 2 bases and J by 2 bases, with 11 bases left in between. The CDR3 is 14 residues long.

The chain uses TRBV9 and TRBJ1-6; D gene unclear. Germline assignment: CDR1 SGDLS and CDR2 YYNGEE. V lost 0 bases to trimming and J lost 7 bases, with 2 bases between them. The CDR3 has 12 residues. CDR3 protein: CASSVENSPLHF. The CDR3 DNA follows: TGTGCCAGCAGCGTAGAGAATTCACCCCTCCACTTT.

This clone was detected once. The J gene is TRBJ2-1, the V gene TRBV9; TRBD1 aligns across 8 bases. The CDR3 loop spans 16 amino acids. The germline V gene has CDR1 SGDLS and CDR2 YYNGEE. Unmatched junction bases numbered 10, after V lost 3 bases and J lost 5 bases. The CDR3, as DNA: TGTGCCAGCAGCGCAGGGGGACAGGAAATTAACAATGAGCAGTTCTTC. Amino acids: CASSAGGQEINNEQFF. Full variable domain (missing parts from reference TRBV9 and TRBJ2-1): DSGVTQTPKHLITATGQRVTLRCSPRSGDLSVYWYQQSLDQGLQFLIQYYNGEERAKGNILERFSAQQFPDLHSELNLSSLELGDSALYFCASSAGGQEINNEQFFGPGTRLTVL.